This T cell receptor beta chain emerged from a study of T cell repertoires in cytomegalovirus infection. Across the study: CMV infection and matching HLA type were both indicated by public TCR beta signatures.

TCRdb re-called the reads through MiXCR, storing one row per CDR3 protein. The repertoire includes more than 400,000 distinct CDR3 sequences, about 30% of them detected once, and roughly an eighth sits in the top ten. Findings and limits, study-wide: HLA-C-restricted CMV clonotypes gave the most frequent clonotype in two of eight donors. Identification of carriers of CMV plus the relevant HLA was performed using cumulative public TCR beta family frequency.

V was trimmed by 1 base and J by 6 bases, leaving 11 bases between them. Germline V CDR1 and CDR2: SGHTA, FQGTGA. The CDR3 is 14 residues long. In its sample, this clonotype was seen many times. As yet, its antigen is unknown. Material: PBMCs. The rearrangement links TRBV7-3 to TRBJ2-3; no clear D gene. This TCR derives from a human donor in good health (CMV status not recorded). Some clones in this sample may be carry-over from other donors' samples. The CDR3 DNA reads as TGTGCCAGCAGCTTAAAATCGCCTACGGATACGCAGTATTTT. Translating gives CASSLKSPTDTQYF.